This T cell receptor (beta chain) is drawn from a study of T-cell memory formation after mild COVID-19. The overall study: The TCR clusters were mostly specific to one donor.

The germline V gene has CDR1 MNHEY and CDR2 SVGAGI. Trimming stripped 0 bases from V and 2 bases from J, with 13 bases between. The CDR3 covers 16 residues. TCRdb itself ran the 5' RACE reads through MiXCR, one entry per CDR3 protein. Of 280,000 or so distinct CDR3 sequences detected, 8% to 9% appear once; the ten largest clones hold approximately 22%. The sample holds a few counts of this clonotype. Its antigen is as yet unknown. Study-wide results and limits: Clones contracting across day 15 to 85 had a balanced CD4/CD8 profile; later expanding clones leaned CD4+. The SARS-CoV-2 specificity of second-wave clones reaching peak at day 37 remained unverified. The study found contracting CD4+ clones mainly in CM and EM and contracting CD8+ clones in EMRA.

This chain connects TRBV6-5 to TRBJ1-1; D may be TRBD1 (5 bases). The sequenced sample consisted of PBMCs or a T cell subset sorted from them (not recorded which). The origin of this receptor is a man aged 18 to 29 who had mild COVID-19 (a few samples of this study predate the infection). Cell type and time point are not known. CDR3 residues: CASSYSRGAANTEAFF. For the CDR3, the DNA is TGTGCCAGCAGTTACTCGAGAGGGGCAGCTAACACTGAAGCTTTCTTT.